These 26 T cell receptor beta chains were all obtained from the same sample, sequenced in a study of post-analysis software for immune sequencing data. The study, taken as a whole, reports: The study found TRBV5-6, TRBV5-1 and TRBV20-1 among roughly 5 TRBV segments more frequent in patients than controls.

Their specific antigens are unknown. The TCR beta cDNA libraries contained unique molecular identifiers. One entry per CDR3 protein results from TCRdb running MiXCR on the PCR reads. The sample lists around 710,000 distinct CDR3 sequences, under 60% occurring once. Sequencing was performed on blood. Every receptor here comes from a girl aged 10-17 years with multiple sclerosis.

The V call is TRBV6-6, the J call TRBJ2-7; TRBD2 might be the D (6 bases). Looked up from germline, CDR1 is MNHNY and CDR2 is SVGAGI (reference sequence). The CDR3 totals 12 residues. DNA of the CDR3: TGTGAGGCCCGAGCGGGCCCCTACGAGCAGTACTTC. It encodes CEARAGPYEQYF.

The V gene is TRBV29-1, the J gene TRBJ2-4; TRBD2 might be the D (5 bases). The J call may be incorrect, as the DNA end agrees better with TRBJ2-5. Germline lookup yields CDR1 SQVTM and CDR2 ANQGSEA. The CDR3 sequence is 12 residues long. The CDR3 DNA reads as TGCAGCGTTGCAAGCGGCCAAGAGACCCAGTACTTC. This translates into CSVASGQETQYF.

In its sample, this clonotype was seen a few times. The rearrangement joins TRBV7-9 to TRBJ2-3, with TRBD1 matching 8 bases. J was trimmed by 1 base and V by 6 bases; bases with no gene match: 9. The CDR3 is 16 amino acids. Germline assignment: CDR1 SEHNR and CDR2 FQNEAQ (reference sequence). The CDR3 DNA reads as TGTGCCAGCAGGGATACAACGGGACAGGGCACAGATACGCAGTATTTT. It translates to CASRDTTGQGTDTQYF.

This clonotype was seen only once. The chain carries TRBV20-1 and TRBJ2-3, with 10 bases aligning to TRBD2. The CDR3 runs 16 residues. Trimming removed 1 base from V and 6 bases from J; junction bases left unmatched: 10. Germline assignment: CDR1 DFQATT and CDR2 SNEGSKA (reference sequence). The chain's CDR3 is CSARALAGETWDTQYF. The CDR3 region has the DNA TGCAGTGCTAGAGCCCTAGCGGGAGAGACCTGGGATACGCAGTATTTT.

This clonotype occurred a few times. The rearrangement joins TRBV20-1 to TRBJ1-1; no definite D call. Per the germline V gene, CDR1 is DFQATT and CDR2 is SNEGSKA (reference sequence). The CDR3 length is 11 residues. Trimming removed 6 bases from V and 5 bases from J, with 10 bases in between. The DNA for the CDR3 is TGCAGTGCCCCGATCGCGACTGAAGCTTTCTTT. Its translation: CSAPIATEAFF.

The chain carries TRBV12-3 or TRBV12-4 and TRBJ1-4; D is possibly TRBD1 (6 bases). There are 12 residues in the CDR3. Trimming cost V 6 bases and J 7 bases, with 9 bases left between them. This chain's CDR3 is CASRLGGEKLFF. In DNA, the CDR3 is TGTGCCAGCAGACTAGGGGGTGAAAAACTGTTTTTT.

Concerning this clonotype: The germline gene is not matched at one end of the junction; a read error may be the cause. V and J are TRBV30 and TRBJ2-3; D is perhaps TRBD2 (5 bases). CDR1 GTSNPN and CDR2 SVGIG come from the germline V gene (reference sequence). The CDR3 loop spans 13 amino acids. The CDR3 DNA is TGTGCCGGGAGTAGTGAAGCGGCAGATACGCAGTATTTT. It codes for CAGSSEAADTQYF.

This clonotype was seen more than once but under ten times. The genes are TRBV6-2 or TRBV6-3 and TRBJ1-5, with TRBD1 identical over 7 bases. The CDR3 contains 10 residues. Germline loops: CDR1 MNHEY, CDR2 SVGEGT. V lost 10 bases to trimming and J lost 7 bases; unmatched junction nucleotides: 1. The CDR3 region has the DNA TGTGCCACCAGGGGGCAGCCCCAGCATTTT. Protein sequence: CATRGQPQHF.

As regards this clonotype: A read error may account for a junction end that differs from germline. This chain connects TRBV10-3 to TRBJ2-3; maybe TRBD1 (6 bases). Germline CDR1 ENHRY, CDR2 SYGVKD. CDR3 length: 15 amino acids. CDR3 nucleotide sequence: TGTGCCGTCAGGACGCAGGGGTTTAGCACAGATACGCAGTATTTT. Encoded protein: CAVRTQGFSTDTQYF.

The genes are TRBV9 and TRBJ2-1, with unresolved D. Looked up from germline, CDR1 is SGDLS and CDR2 is YYNGEE. The CDR3 extends over 14 amino acids. Trimming took 3 bases from V and 8 from J, leaving 15 bases between them. CDR3 sequence reads: CASSALSFGDEQFF. Here the CDR3 DNA reads TGTGCCAGCAGCGCCCTGTCCTTCGGCGATGAGCAGTTCTTC.

This clonotype appeared many times. The V and J genes are TRBV3-1 and TRBJ2-7; D gene uncertain. Trimming left V 4 bases short and J 2 bases short, with 12 bases between. CDR3 length: 14 amino acids. CDR1 and CDR2 from the germline V gene are LGHDT and YNNKEL (reference sequence). CDR3 nucleotides: TGTGCCAGCAGCCCCTGGAGTTCCACCTACGAGCAGTACTTC. This encodes CASSPWSSTYEQYF.

The V gene is TRBV9, the J gene TRBJ2-1; 11 positions agree with TRBD2. Matching the DNA end better, TRBJ2-7 makes the J call doubtful. The CDR3 has 18 amino acids. Germline V CDR1 and CDR2: SGDLS, YYNGEE. The CDR3 region has the DNA TGTGCCAGCAGCGCCCCTATAGCGGGAGGGCCTCTCTACAATGAGCAGTACTTC. Encoded protein: CASSAPIAGGPLYNEQYF.

The chain couples TRBV9 to TRBJ2-1; no reliable D call. The CDR3 extends over 15 amino acids. V lost 0 bases, J lost 9 bases, and 16 bases lay in between. CDR1 and CDR2 from the germline V gene are SGDLS and YYNGEE. CDR3 in amino acids: CASSVGSPVDTEQFF. DNA for the CDR3: TGTGCCAGCAGCGTAGGTAGCCCTGTTGATACTGAGCAGTTCTTC.

The table lists this clonotype with a few counts. The V and J genes are TRBV29-1 and TRBJ2-1; D not certain. Germline lookup yields CDR1 SQVTM and CDR2 ANQGSEA. The CDR3 has 12 amino acids. V lost 4 bases, J lost 7 bases, and 11 bases lay in between. CDR3 nucleotide sequence: TGCAGCGTTGCCCCACAGCCGAATGAGCAGTTCTTC. This gives the protein CSVAPQPNEQFF.

This chain connects TRBV5-5 to TRBJ1-2, with D possibly TRBD1 on 5 matching bases. This CDR3 has 15 residues. Germline V CDR1 and CDR2: SGHKS, YYEKEE (reference sequence). V was cut by 1 base and J by 3 bases, with 13 bases left in between. The CDR3 region is CASSLSGVHDYGYTF. The CDR3 bases are TGTGCCAGCAGCTTGTCGGGGGTTCATGACTATGGCTACACCTTC.

This clonotype was found once. V is TRBV7-9 and J is TRBJ2-5; tentative D call: TRBD1 (5 bases). V was shortened by 5 bases and J by 1 base, with 14 bases between the two germline ends. The CDR3 consists of 15 residues. From germline, CDR1 is SEHNR and CDR2 FQNEAQ (reference sequence). The CDR3 sequence: CASSGTQGTQETQYF. The CDR3 DNA follows: TGTGCCAGCAGCGGTACCCAGGGAACCCAAGAGACCCAGTACTTC.

Worth noting for this clonotype: The conserved final phenylalanine or tryptophan is absent from the CDR3, which likely points to a read error. The V call is TRBV6-5, the J call TRBJ1-1, with no clear D. CDR1 and CDR2 from the germline V gene are MNHEY and SVGAGI. The CDR3 sequence is 13 residues long. Trimming cost V 0 bases and J 1 base, with 3 bases left between them. CDR3 loop: CASSYSENTEAFL. Written as DNA, the CDR3 is TGTGCCAGCAGTTACTCGGAGAACACTGAAGCTTTCCTT.

This clonotype has a handful of counts. CDR3 sequence (DNA): TGTGCCAGCAGTCCGGTTTGGGGGGACCCGGAAGAGACCCAGTACTTC. It codes for CASSPVWGDPEETQYF. The rearrangement links TRBV6-2 or TRBV6-3 to TRBJ2-4; D may be TRBD2 (6 bases). Judging by the DNA end, TRBJ2-5 fits better; the J call may be wrong. Germline CDR1 MNHEY, CDR2 SVGEGT. CDR3 length: 16 amino acids.

Written as DNA, the CDR3 is TGCAGCGTAGAGGGGGAGGGCCCCTCCTACGAGCAGTACTTC. This gives the protein CSVEGEGPSYEQYF. The chain employs TRBV29-1 and TRBJ2-7; perhaps TRBD2 as D (7 bases). The CDR3 loop spans 14 amino acids. Germline CDR1 and CDR2: SQVTM and ANQGSEA. V was shortened by 6 bases and J by 0 bases, with 15 bases between the two germline ends.

This chain uses TRBV27 with TRBJ1-2; the match to TRBD1 covers 7 bases. Germline CDR1 is MNHEY and CDR2 is SMNVEV (reference sequence). The CDR3 totals 15 residues. V lost 0 bases to trimming and J lost 3 bases; unmatched junction nucleotides: 4. This CDR3 reads CASSLSGGADYGYTF. CDR3 DNA: TGTGCCAGCAGTTTATCAGGGGGCGCGGACTATGGCTACACCTTC.

The chain links TRBV20-1 to TRBJ2-1; tentative D call: TRBD2 (5 bases). This CDR3 region has 14 residues. Germline V lookup: CDR1 DFQATT, CDR2 SNEGSKA (reference sequence). V lost 3 bases and J lost 5, with 14 bases in between. CDR3 sequence reads: CSARRVQSHNEQFF. The CDR3 region has the DNA TGCAGTGCTAGGAGGGTTCAATCCCACAATGAGCAGTTCTTC.

The chain has TRBV7-8 and TRBJ2-7; TRBD2 aligns across 7 bases. The CDR3 runs 17 residues. J lost 5 bases, V lost 2 bases, and 15 bases had no gene match. The germline V gene encodes CDR1 SGHVS and CDR2 FQNEAQ. This CDR3 is CASSLYFPRTRRDEQYF. The CDR3, as DNA: TGTGCCAGCAGCTTATACTTCCCCAGGACTAGGCGGGACGAGCAGTACTTC.

This clonotype has more than one count but fewer than ten. The chain is built from TRBV29-1 and TRBJ2-1, with 9 positions matching TRBD2. The CDR3 consists of 15 residues. Germline V lookup: CDR1 SQVTM, CDR2 ANQGSEA. J was trimmed by 6 bases and V by 0 bases; bases with no gene match: 6. The CDR3 nucleotides read TGCAGCGTTGAAGAGTTCGGAGCGGGAGGCAATGAGCAGTTCTTC. Translated, it gives CSVEEFGAGGNEQFF.

V is TRBV19 and J is TRBJ2-5; 12 positions match TRBD2. The V gene's germline CDR1 is LNHDA and CDR2 SQIVND (reference sequence). The CDR3 length is 20 residues. V lost 3 bases to trimming and J lost 2 bases; unmatched junction nucleotides: 16. The CDR3 sequence: CASSIVSGLAGPGGQETQYF. The CDR3 nucleotides read TGTGCCAGTAGTATCGTTTCGGGACTAGCGGGCCCAGGTGGGCAAGAGACCCAGTACTTC.

This clonotype came up a few times. The V gene is TRBV7-2, the J gene TRBJ1-2, with D perhaps matching TRBD1 (5 bases). Germline V CDR1 and CDR2: SGHTA, FQGNSA. Trimming shortened V by 2 bases and J by 2 bases, and 15 bases separated the two germline ends. This CDR3 has 16 residues. This CDR3 reads CASSLKMGTANYGYTF. CDR3 DNA: TGTGCCAGCAGCTTAAAAATGGGGACGGCGAACTATGGCTACACCTTC. The full variable domain, with the rest looked up from reference TRBV7-2 and TRBJ1-2, is GAGVSQSPSNKVTEKGKDVELRCDPISGHTALYWYRQSLGQGLEFLIYFQGNSAPDKSGLPSDRFSAERTGGSVSTLTIQRTQQEDSAVYLCASSLKMGTANYGYTFGSGTRLTVV.

This chain uses TRBV27 with TRBJ2-7, with a possible D match to TRBD2 (5 bases). Germline-derived CDR1 and CDR2 are MNHEY and SMNVEV (reference sequence). This CDR3 spans 14 amino acids. V shed 7 bases and J shed 2 bases, with 15 bases lying between them. CDR3 bases: TGTGCCAGCACCCCGGTGGGGAGCCCCTACGAGCAGTACTTC. Amino acid sequence: CASTPVGSPYEQYF.